The 18 T cell receptor beta chains listed next were all sequenced from one sample in a study of CD4 T cells in relation to SARS-CoV-2 and coronaviruses. What these receptors recognize is not known. TCRdb keeps only in-frame clones here, not all; method: immunoSEQ multiplex PCR. There are 38,000 or so clones in the sample; around 77% occur only once, and about a fifth lies in the top ten. Sequenced input: memory CD4+ T cells from PBMCs, cultured in vitro. Every receptor here comes from an adult with COVID-19.

The chain links TRBV7-8 to TRBJ2-5, with D unresolved. The CDR3 loop spans 12 amino acids. CDR1 and CDR2 (germline): SGHVS, FQNEAQ. The V and J ends lost 4 bases and 1 base respectively, with 4 bases between them. CDR3 sequence reads: CASSYPQETQYF. The CDR3 DNA is TGTGCCAGCAGCTATCCCCAAGAGACCCAGTACTTC.

A few counts support this clone. The chain couples TRBV19 to TRBJ2-7; the D gene is possibly TRBD1 (6 bases). The CDR3 runs to 17 residues. V dropped 2 bases and J dropped 2 bases, with 19 bases sitting between them. Per germline, CDR1 LNHDA and CDR2 SQIVND (reference sequence). The CDR3 region has the DNA TGTGCCAGTAGTATATCATGGTCGTGGGGGCGGCCCTACGAGCAGTACTTC. Its translation is CASSISWSWGRPYEQYF.

This chain connects TRBV27 to TRBJ2-3; no firm D call. This CDR3 region has 14 residues. The germline gives CDR1 MNHEY, CDR2 SMNVEV (reference sequence). Trimming stripped 6 bases from V and 2 bases from J, with 12 bases between. CDR3 DNA: TGTGCCAGCAGCCTTACGGTCAACACAGATACGCAGTATTTT. It translates to CASSLTVNTDTQYF.

This chain connects TRBV19 to TRBJ1-2; D gene unclear. The CDR3 is made up of 16 amino acids. Trimming shortened V by 7 bases and J by 4 bases, and 22 bases separated the two germline ends. Germline-derived CDR1 and CDR2 are LNHDA and SQIVND (reference sequence). As DNA, the CDR3 is TGTGCCAGTACCTATTCTCCTACCGGCAGATTCTATGGCTACACCTTC. Encoded protein: CASTYSPTGRFYGYTF.

V is TRBV6-5 and J is TRBJ1-1, with a possible D match to TRBD1 (6 bases). This CDR3 is built from 14 residues. CDR1 MNHEY and CDR2 SVGAGI come from the germline V gene. Deletions cut 2 bases from V and 1 base from J, with 8 bases between. The CDR3 reads CASSYSRGNTEAFF. The CDR3 nucleotides read TGTGCCAGCAGTTACAGCAGGGGGAACACTGAAGCTTTCTTT.

J is TRBJ2-7 and V is TRBV10-1, with 7 bases fitting TRBD1. The V segment lost 10 bases and the J segment 3 bases; nucleotides outside the gene matches: 6. Germline V gene data show CDR1 as WNHNN and CDR2 as SYGVQD (reference sequence). This CDR3 is 12 amino acids long. The CDR3 DNA is TGCGCCAACCGAGGGACAGTCTACGAGCAGTACTTC. It yields the protein CANRGTVYEQYF.

CDR3: CASSITLSGANVLTF. CDR3 nucleotide sequence: TGTGCCAGTAGTATCACTCTCTCTGGGGCCAACGTCCTGACTTTC. J is TRBJ2-6 and V is TRBV19; D not resolved. The germline CDR1 and CDR2 sequences are LNHDA and SQIVND (reference sequence). This CDR3 is built from 15 residues. V lost 3 bases and J 0 bases, leaving 6 bases between the germline ends.

This chain joins TRBV2 and TRBJ2-7, with a possible D match to TRBD2 (7 bases). The germline V and J ends were trimmed by 2 bases and 9 bases, with 14 bases remaining between them. This CDR3 region has 13 residues. Germline CDR1 SNHLY, CDR2 FYNNEI. For the CDR3, the DNA is TGTGCCAGCAGTGAAAGGGGGGGAATGGTGCAGTACTTC. As protein: CASSERGGMVQYF.

The chain has TRBV5-1 and TRBJ1-1; unclear D gene. The CDR3 runs 15 residues. V lost 0 bases, J lost 4 bases, and 13 bases lay in between. Looked up from germline, CDR1 is SGHRS and CDR2 is YFSETQ. In DNA form, the CDR3 reads TGCGCCAGCAGCTTGGGCGGCGGGGAGACCACTGAAGCTTTCTTT. Its translation: CASSLGGGETTEAFF.

The chain recombines TRBV19 with TRBJ1-2; D possibly corresponds to TRBD1 (6 bases). The CDR3 sequence is 16 residues long. Germline CDR1 LNHDA, CDR2 SQIVND (reference sequence). The V gene lost 3 bases and the J gene lost 4 bases, with 18 bases spanning the gap. The CDR3 DNA reads as TGTGCCAGTAGTATCCGCCCCGGACAGCGTGTCTATGGCTACACCTTC. It translates to CASSIRPGQRVYGYTF.

V gene TRBV7-9 combines with J gene TRBJ2-1; 11 bases match TRBD2. With 1 base clipped from V and 4 bases from J, the junction kept 9 bases outside the gene matches. Germline V gene sequence: CDR1 SEHNR, CDR2 FQNEAQ (reference sequence). This CDR3 has 18 residues. In DNA, the CDR3 is TGTGCCAGCAGCTTAGAGTTGGGTAGCGGGAGGGTATACAATGAGCAGTTCTTC. Amino acids: CASSLELGSGRVYNEQFF. Complete variable domain (other parts from reference TRBV7-9 and TRBJ2-1): DTGVSQNPRHKITKRGQNVTFRCDPISEHNRLYWYRQTLGQGPEFLTYFQNEAQLEKSRLLSDRFSAERPKGSFSTLEIQRTEQGDSAMYLCASSLELGSGRVYNEQFFGPGTRLTVL.

The CDR3 region is CAWSGRRAGELFF. In nucleotides, the CDR3 is TGTGCCTGGTCCGGGAGGAGGGCCGGGGAGCTGTTTTTT. The chain is built from TRBV30 and TRBJ2-2, with 7 nucleotides matching TRBD2. CDR3 length: 13 amino acids. The germline CDR1 and CDR2 sequences are GTSNPN and SVGIG (reference sequence). Trimming at V came to 5 bases and at J to 6 bases, leaving 6 bases not matched to a gene.

This clone has just a few counts. V and J are TRBV5-1 and TRBJ1-4; D is unclear. Trimming removed 4 bases from V and 0 bases from J, with 10 bases in between. The CDR3 extends over 15 amino acids. CDR1 is SGHRS, CDR2 YFSETQ, per germline. Here the CDR3 reads CASSPNAATNEKLFF. The CDR3 DNA sequence: TGCGCCAGCAGCCCCAACGCAGCAACTAATGAAAAACTGTTTTTT.

The rearrangement joins TRBV6-5 to TRBJ1-4; D not resolved. This CDR3 spans 15 amino acids. Germline assignment: CDR1 MNHEY and CDR2 SVGAGI. V lost 6 bases to trimming and J lost 0 bases, with 11 bases between them. The CDR3 nucleotides are TGTGCCAGCAGGAACCCCGGGACAACTAATGAAAAACTGTTTTTT. This encodes CASRNPGTTNEKLFF.

The V gene is TRBV7-6, the J gene TRBJ2-5, with no clear D. CDR3 length: 12 amino acids. V shed 0 bases and J shed 5 bases, with 4 bases lying between them. Germline CDR1 and CDR2: SGHVS and FNYEAQ. The CDR3: CASSLAQETQYF. For the CDR3, the DNA is TGTGCCAGCAGCTTAGCACAGGAGACCCAGTACTTC.

V and J are TRBV28 and TRBJ1-2; a possible D gene is TRBD1 (5 bases). The germline V gene encodes CDR1 MDHEN and CDR2 SYDVKM. The CDR3 is 14 amino acids. V was pared by 5 bases and J by 1 base, with 11 bases between. The CDR3 region has the DNA TGTGCCAGCAGTCGGACACAGAGTAACTATGGCTACACCTTC. Amino acid sequence: CASSRTQSNYGYTF.

The V call is TRBV28, the J call TRBJ2-3; the D gene is possibly TRBD1 (5 bases). The CDR3 is 15 amino acids. V was pared by 3 bases and J by 6 bases, with 16 bases between. Germline lookup yields CDR1 MDHEN and CDR2 SYDVKM. The CDR3 region is CASSFAGLLADTQYF. CDR3 in DNA: TGTGCCAGCAGTTTCGCAGGGTTACTCGCGGATACGCAGTATTTT.

The chain is built from TRBV5-6 and TRBJ1-3; a possible D gene is TRBD1 (5 bases). The V end lost 0 bases, the J end lost 2 bases, and 12 bases lay between the germline ends. The CDR3 sequence is 16 residues long. Germline CDR1 SGHDT, CDR2 YYEEEE. Written as DNA, the CDR3 is TGTGCCAGCAGCTTGGTCAGGGAGAAAGCTGGAAACACCATATATTTT. It yields the protein CASSLVREKAGNTIYF.